These 24 T cell receptor beta chains share one sample of origin, sequenced in a study of cytomegalovirus exposure and HLA in healthy donors. PCR used 60 Vbeta primers and 13 Jbeta primers. The protocol was immunoSEQ multiplex PCR, while the TCRdb copy is restricted to in-frame clones and leaves out a portion. The sample has approximately 240,000 clones; just under 85% are singletons. The specimen was PBMCs. The receptors originated from a woman in her 40s in good health and CMV-seronegative.

DNA for the CDR3: TGTGCCAGTAGAAGGACAGGGGGAATGGGCAATCAGCCCCAGCATTTT. This gives the protein CASRRTGGMGNQPQHF. The chain is built from TRBV19 and TRBJ1-5; 10 bases match TRBD1. The germline CDR1 and CDR2 sequences are LNHDA and SQIVND (reference sequence). The CDR3 length is 16 residues. V lost 6 bases to trimming and J lost 2 bases; unmatched junction nucleotides: 7.

This chain connects TRBV7-9 to TRBJ2-4; D call uncertain. CDR3 length: 17 amino acids. Trimming removed 0 bases at V and 0 bases at J, with 12 bases between. In germline, CDR1 is SEHNR, CDR2 FQNEAQ (reference sequence). The CDR3 protein is CASSLAGQPLAKNIQYF. The CDR3 DNA is TGTGCCAGCAGCTTAGCTGGGCAGCCGCTAGCCAAAAACATTCAGTACTTC.

The chain combines TRBV6-5 with TRBJ2-3; 12 bases agree with TRBD2. V shed 6 bases, J shed 8 bases, and the junction held 9 bases outside the gene matches. This CDR3 is built from 15 residues. Germline values: CDR1 MNHEY, CDR2 SVGAGI. CDR3 nucleotides: TGTGCCAGCAGACGACTAGCGGGGGATTTTGGTACGCAGTATTTT. This sequence encodes CASRRLAGDFGTQYF.

There are a few counts of this clone. The chain joins TRBV6-5 to TRBJ1-1; D perhaps matches TRBD1 (5 bases). The germline V and J ends were trimmed by 5 bases and 3 bases, with 10 bases remaining between them. This CDR3 has 13 amino acids. CDR1 is MNHEY, CDR2 SVGAGI, per germline. The CDR3 is CASSNGGHTEAFF. CDR3 coding DNA: TGTGCCAGCAGTAACGGGGGTCACACTGAAGCTTTCTTT.

This clone was observed a few times. This chain links TRBV25-1 with TRBJ2-1; D unclear. V dropped 10 bases and J dropped 7 bases, with 17 bases sitting between them. Per germline, CDR1 MGHDK and CDR2 SYGVNS. The CDR3 consists of 13 residues. CDR3 DNA sequence: TGTGCCACCCTCGGCAGGCCCGGAAATGAGCAGTTCTTC. Its translation: CATLGRPGNEQFF.

Of note for this clone: One end of the junction varies from germline; a read error may be responsible. The chain recombines TRBV7-9 with TRBJ1-1; 7 bases are a match to TRBD1. Germline-derived CDR1 and CDR2 are SEHNR and FQNEAQ (reference sequence). The CDR3 covers 14 residues. The CDR3 nucleotides read TGTTCCAGCAGCCTAGGGACAGTGAACACTGAAGCTTTCTTT. Translated: CSSSLGTVNTEAFF. Based on the CDR3 plus reference TRBV7-9 and TRBJ1-1, the full variable domain is DTGVSQNPRHKITKRGQNVTFRCDPISEHNRLYWYRQTLGQGPEFLTYFQNEAQLEKSRLLSDRFSAERPKGSFSTLEIQRTEQGDSAMYLCSSSLGTVNTEAFFGQGTRLTVV.

CDR3 protein: CASTFEGVYNEQFF. CDR3 sequence (DNA): TGTGCCAGCACCTTCGAAGGGGTCTACAATGAGCAGTTCTTC. V usage is TRBV6-6 and J usage is TRBJ2-1; tentatively, D is TRBD1 (5 bases). Germline assignment: CDR1 MNHNY and CDR2 SVGAGI (reference sequence). CDR3 length: 14 residues. Trimming pared 7 bases from V and 3 bases from J, leaving 13 bases between.

The chain recombines TRBV16 with TRBJ1-2; D not certain. Germline loops: CDR1 KGHSY, CDR2 FQNENV. Trimming shortened V by 2 bases and J by 4 bases, and 8 bases separated the two germline ends. This CDR3 contains 13 residues. The CDR3 sequence: CASSQQNLYGYTF. The CDR3 DNA is TGTGCCAGCAGCCAACAGAACCTCTATGGCTACACCTTC.

This clone was seen only once. The gene calls are TRBV7-8 and TRBJ2-5; weak D call: TRBD2 (6 bases). CDR1 SGHVS and CDR2 FQNEAQ come from the germline V gene. The germline V and J ends were trimmed by 5 bases and 5 bases, with 21 bases remaining between them. CDR3 size: 16 residues. Here the CDR3 reads CASSLGRSGVVETQYF. In DNA form, the CDR3 reads TGTGCCAGCAGCCTTGGGAGGTCGGGGGTCGTCGAGACCCAGTACTTC.

This clone has a handful of counts. This chain links TRBV6-5 with TRBJ1-1, with 10 nucleotides matching TRBD1. This CDR3 is built from 15 residues. Germline V gene sequence: CDR1 MNHEY, CDR2 SVGAGI. The J segment lost 1 base and the V segment lost 7 bases, leaving 6 bases of the junction unmatched. The CDR3, as DNA: TGTGCCAGCACCACGACAGGGGGCGCGAACACTGAAGCTTTCTTT. Its protein product is CASTTTGGANTEAFF.

The rearrangement joins TRBV30 to TRBJ2-7; 8 nucleotides align to TRBD1. J lost 5 bases, V lost 2 bases, and 8 bases had no gene match. The CDR3 loop spans 14 amino acids. Germline assignment: CDR1 GTSNPN and CDR2 SVGIG (reference sequence). CDR3 DNA sequence: TGTGCCTGGAGTTCTGGGACAGGTGCCCACGAGCAGTACTTC. Residues: CAWSSGTGAHEQYF.

This chain connects TRBV11-2 to TRBJ1-1; D might be TRBD1 (6 bases). Germline CDR1 reads SGHAT; CDR2 reads FQNNGV. Trimming took off 5 bases at V and 4 bases at J, with 11 bases between the two ends. The CDR3 consists of 13 residues. In DNA, the CDR3 is TGTGCCAGCAGCACAGGGTGGGCCACTGAAGCTTTCTTT. This encodes CASSTGWATEAFF.

V and J are TRBV5-1 and TRBJ1-1; D ambiguous. CDR3 length: 16 residues. CDR1 and CDR2 from the germline V gene are SGHRS and YFSETQ. V lost 0 bases, J lost 1 base, and 13 bases lay in between. For the CDR3, the DNA is TGCGCCAGCAGCTTGGACCCCCTGAGCGAGAACACTGAAGCTTTCTTT. Amino acids: CASSLDPLSENTEAFF. Together with reference TRBV5-1 and TRBJ1-1, the CDR3 gives the full variable domain: KAGVTQTPRYLIKTRGQQVTLSCSPISGHRSVSWYQQTPGQGLQFLFEYFSETQRNKGNFPGRFSGRQFSNSRSEMNVSTLELGDSALYLCASSLDPLSENTEAFFGQGTRLTVV.

The gene calls are TRBV9 and TRBJ2-5, with 9 bases that match TRBD1. V dropped 2 bases and J dropped 3; count of bases not matched to a gene: 2. Per the germline V gene, CDR1 is SGDLS and CDR2 is YYNGEE. The CDR3 is 14 amino acids. The chain's CDR3 is CASSVRQGEETQYF. CDR3 DNA: TGTGCCAGCAGCGTCCGACAGGGGGAAGAGACCCAGTACTTC.

In its sample, this clone was seen a few times. The gene calls are TRBV4-1 and TRBJ1-2; TRBD1 might be the D (5 bases). The CDR3 sequence is 16 residues long. Germline V gives CDR1 MGHRA, CDR2 YSYEKL. V lost 0 bases and J 6 bases, leaving 17 bases between the germline ends. CDR3 DNA sequence: TGCGCCAGCAGCCAAGATCCGGCAGGGAGGGGAGATGGCTACACCTTC. It is translated as CASSQDPAGRGDGYTF.

The rearrangement links TRBV28 to TRBJ1-2; D possibly corresponds to TRBD1 (5 bases). The CDR3 is made up of 13 amino acids. V dropped 6 bases and J dropped 8 bases, with 16 bases sitting between them. Germline V gives CDR1 MDHEN, CDR2 SYDVKM. CDR3 DNA: TGTGCCAGCAGACCCGGACACTACAAAGGCTACACCTTC. It is translated as CASRPGHYKGYTF.

The chain is built from TRBV5-1 and TRBJ1-3, with 8 bases fitting TRBD1. Germline CDR1 and CDR2: SGHRS and YFSETQ. Germline trimming cut 4 bases from V and 3 bases from J; bases unmatched to any gene: 9. The CDR3 extends over 16 amino acids. The CDR3, as DNA: TGCGCCAGCAGCCCCCGACAGGGGACGGGTGGAAACACCATATATTTT. Its translation is CASSPRQGTGGNTIYF.

The CDR3 is CASSPYSGGAGVTGELFF. Here the CDR3 DNA reads TGTGCCAGCAGCCCCTATTCCGGAGGAGCGGGGGTCACCGGGGAGCTGTTTTTT. The chain couples TRBV7-2 to TRBJ2-2; 8 nucleotides align to TRBD2. V dropped 5 bases and J dropped 4; count of bases not matched to a gene: 15. The length of the CDR3 is 18 residues. Germline V gives CDR1 SGHTA, CDR2 FQGNSA.

V and J are TRBV19 and TRBJ1-1, with D maybe TRBD1 (6 bases). Deletions cut 2 bases from V and 4 bases from J, with 14 bases between. The CDR3 runs 15 residues. The germline gives CDR1 LNHDA, CDR2 SQIVND (reference sequence). In nucleotides, the CDR3 is TGTGCCAGTAGTATAAGTAGGCAGGGGAGCACTGAAGCTTTCTTT. Amino acid sequence: CASSISRQGSTEAFF.

The chain employs TRBV5-5 and TRBJ1-1; possibly TRBD1 for D (6 bases). CDR3 length: 15 amino acids. V was cut by 3 bases and J by 1 base, with 13 bases left in between. Germline V gene lookup returns CDR1 SGHKS and CDR2 YYEKEE (reference sequence). Written as DNA, the CDR3 is TGTGCCAGCAGCTCTTGGGGACAATCGAACACTGAAGCTTTCTTT. This encodes CASSSWGQSNTEAFF.

This chain links TRBV6-6 with TRBJ2-3; D might be TRBD1 (6 bases). Germline V gene data show CDR1 as MNHNY and CDR2 as SVGAGI (reference sequence). Trimming left V 6 bases short and J 4 bases short, with 14 bases between. This CDR3 comprises 14 residues. This CDR3 reads CASSRLRGADTQYF. The CDR3 nucleotides read TGTGCCAGCAGCCGACTCAGGGGTGCAGATACGCAGTATTTT.

Only one count was recorded for this clone. This rearrangement joins TRBV19 to TRBJ2-7; 13 positions agree with TRBD2. V lost 6 bases and J lost 0; bases outside the gene matches: 2. The length of the CDR3 is 15 residues. The germline gives CDR1 LNHDA, CDR2 SQIVND (reference sequence). In DNA, the CDR3 is TGTGCCAGTAGGACTAGCGGGGGGAGCTCCTACGAGCAGTACTTC. It is translated as CASRTSGGSSYEQYF.

This rearrangement joins TRBV9 to TRBJ2-1; TRBD2 is a possible D gene (6 bases). In germline, CDR1 is SGDLS, CDR2 YYNGEE. Trimming removed 3 bases from V and 6 bases from J, with 25 bases in between. The CDR3 covers 18 residues. CDR3 amino acids: CASSEGIGTPTYGNEQFF. CDR3 sequence (DNA): TGTGCCAGCAGCGAAGGGATCGGGACTCCGACGTATGGCAATGAGCAGTTCTTC.

The gene calls are TRBV7-9 and TRBJ1-4; no reliable D call. The CDR3 spans 14 residues. From germline, CDR1 is SEHNR and CDR2 FQNEAQ (reference sequence). V was cut by 5 bases and J by 4 bases, with 11 bases left in between. The CDR3 bases are TGTGCCAGCAGCACGGAACAGCATAATGAAAAACTGTTTTTT. Translating it yields CASSTEQHNEKLFF.